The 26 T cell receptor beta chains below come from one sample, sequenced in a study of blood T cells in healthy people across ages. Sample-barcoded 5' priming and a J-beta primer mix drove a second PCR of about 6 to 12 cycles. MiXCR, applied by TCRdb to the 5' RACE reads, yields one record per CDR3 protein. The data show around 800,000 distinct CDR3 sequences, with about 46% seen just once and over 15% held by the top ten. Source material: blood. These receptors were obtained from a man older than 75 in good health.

The CDR3 coding sequence is TGTGCCAGCAGTGAGGCCTCGGAGGAGACCCAGTACTTC. Protein sequence: CASSEASEETQYF. The V gene is TRBV2, the J gene TRBJ2-5; D is uncertain. The length of the CDR3 is 13 residues. Germline CDR1 is SNHLY and CDR2 is FYNNEI. V was pared by 3 bases and J by 5 bases, with 10 bases between.

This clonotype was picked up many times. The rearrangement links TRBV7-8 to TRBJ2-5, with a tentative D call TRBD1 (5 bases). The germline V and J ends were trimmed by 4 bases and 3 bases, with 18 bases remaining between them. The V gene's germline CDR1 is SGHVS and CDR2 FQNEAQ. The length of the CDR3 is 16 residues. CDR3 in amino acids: CASSSIEQAFEETQYF. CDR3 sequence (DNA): TGTGCCAGCAGCTCCATCGAACAGGCTTTCGAAGAGACCCAGTACTTC.

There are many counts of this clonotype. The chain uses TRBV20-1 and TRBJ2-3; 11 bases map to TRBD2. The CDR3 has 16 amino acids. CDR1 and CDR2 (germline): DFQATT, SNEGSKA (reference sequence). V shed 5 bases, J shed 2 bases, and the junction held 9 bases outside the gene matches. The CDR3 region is CSAPRIAGGFTDTQYF. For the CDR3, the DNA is TGCAGTGCTCCACGGATAGCGGGAGGGTTCACAGATACGCAGTATTTT.

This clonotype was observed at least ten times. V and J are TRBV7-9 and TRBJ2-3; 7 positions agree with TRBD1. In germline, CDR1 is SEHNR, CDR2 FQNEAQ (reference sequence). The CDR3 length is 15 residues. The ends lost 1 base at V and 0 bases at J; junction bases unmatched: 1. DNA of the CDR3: TGTGCCAGCAGCTTAGGGACAGGAAGCACAGATACGCAGTATTTT. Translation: CASSLGTGSTDTQYF.

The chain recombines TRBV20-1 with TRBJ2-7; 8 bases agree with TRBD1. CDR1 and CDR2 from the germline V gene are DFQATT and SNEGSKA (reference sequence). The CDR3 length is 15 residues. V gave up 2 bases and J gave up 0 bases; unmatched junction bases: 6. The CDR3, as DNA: TGCAGTGCTAGACCTGGACAGGGATTCTCCTACGAGCAGTACTTC. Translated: CSARPGQGFSYEQYF.

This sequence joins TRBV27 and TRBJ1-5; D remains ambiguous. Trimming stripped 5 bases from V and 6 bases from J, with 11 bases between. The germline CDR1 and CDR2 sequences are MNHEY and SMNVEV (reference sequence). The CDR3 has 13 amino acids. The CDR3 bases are TGTGCCAGCAGTGATTGGGATGGTCAGCCCCAGCATTTT. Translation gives CASSDWDGQPQHF.

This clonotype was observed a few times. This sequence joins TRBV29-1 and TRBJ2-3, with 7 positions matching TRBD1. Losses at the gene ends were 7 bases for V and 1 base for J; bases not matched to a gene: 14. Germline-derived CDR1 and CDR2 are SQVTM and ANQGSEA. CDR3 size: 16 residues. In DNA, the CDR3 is TGCAGCGGCCGGGACAGTGGATACCCCGGCACAGATACGCAGTATTTT. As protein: CSGRDSGYPGTDTQYF.

The CDR3 sequence is CASSQDEVPTRGYTF. DNA of the CDR3: TGCGCCAGCAGCCAAGACGAGGTACCAACCCGGGGCTACACCTTC. The V gene is TRBV4-1, the J gene TRBJ1-2; D is unresolved. This CDR3 has 15 residues. CDR1 is MGHRA, CDR2 YSYEKL, per germline. V lost 0 bases, J lost 8 bases, and 16 bases lay in between.

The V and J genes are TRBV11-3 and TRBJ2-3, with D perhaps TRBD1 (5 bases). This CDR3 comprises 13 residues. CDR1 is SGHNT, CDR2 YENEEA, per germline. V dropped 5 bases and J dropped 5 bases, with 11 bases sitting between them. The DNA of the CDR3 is TGTGCCAGCAGCGACGTGGGGCGAGATACGCAGTATTTT. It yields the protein CASSDVGRDTQYF.

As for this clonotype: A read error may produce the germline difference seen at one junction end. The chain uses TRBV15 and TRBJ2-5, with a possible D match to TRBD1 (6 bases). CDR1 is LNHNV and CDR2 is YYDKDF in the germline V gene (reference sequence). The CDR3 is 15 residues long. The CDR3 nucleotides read TGTGCCACCAGCACTCAGACAGGTCCACAAGAGGCCCAGTACTTC. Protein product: CATSTQTGPQEAQYF. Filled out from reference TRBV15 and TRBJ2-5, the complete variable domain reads DAMVIQNPRYQVTQFGKPVTLSCSQTLNHNVMYWYQQKSSQAPKLLFHYYDKDFNNEADTPDNFQSRRPNTSFCFLDIRSPGLGDTAMYLCATSTQTGPQEAQYFGPGTRLLVL.

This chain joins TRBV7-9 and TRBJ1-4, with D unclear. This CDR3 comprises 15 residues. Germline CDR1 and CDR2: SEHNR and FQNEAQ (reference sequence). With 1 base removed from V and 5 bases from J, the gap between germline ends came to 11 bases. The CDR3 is CASSLDAGRNEKLFF. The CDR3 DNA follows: TGTGCCAGCAGCTTAGATGCGGGCAGAAATGAAAAACTGTTTTTT.

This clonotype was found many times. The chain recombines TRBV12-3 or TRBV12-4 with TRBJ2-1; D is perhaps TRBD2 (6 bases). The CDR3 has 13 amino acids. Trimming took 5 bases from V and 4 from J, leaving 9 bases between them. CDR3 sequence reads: CASSGAGYNEQFF. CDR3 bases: TGTGCCAGCAGTGGGGCGGGATACAATGAGCAGTTCTTC.

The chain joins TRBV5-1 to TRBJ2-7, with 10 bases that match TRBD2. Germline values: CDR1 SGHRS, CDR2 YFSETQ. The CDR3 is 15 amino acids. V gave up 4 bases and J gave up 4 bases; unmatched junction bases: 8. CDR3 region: CASSVSLAGPYEQYF. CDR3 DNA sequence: TGCGCCAGCAGCGTGTCACTAGCGGGACCTTACGAGCAGTACTTC.

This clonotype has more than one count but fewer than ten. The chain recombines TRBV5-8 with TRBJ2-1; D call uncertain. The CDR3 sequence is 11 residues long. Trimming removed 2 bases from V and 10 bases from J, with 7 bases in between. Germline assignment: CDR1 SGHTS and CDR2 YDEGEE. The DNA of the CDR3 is TGTGCCAGCAGCTTTGGTTTCGAGCAGTTCTTC. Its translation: CASSFGFEQFF.

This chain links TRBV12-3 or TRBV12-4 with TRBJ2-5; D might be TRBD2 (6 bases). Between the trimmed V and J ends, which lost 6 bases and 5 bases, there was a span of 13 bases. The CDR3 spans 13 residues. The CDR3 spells CASRRGGSETQYF. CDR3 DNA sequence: TGTGCCAGCAGACGTGGGGGGTCGGAGACCCAGTACTTC.

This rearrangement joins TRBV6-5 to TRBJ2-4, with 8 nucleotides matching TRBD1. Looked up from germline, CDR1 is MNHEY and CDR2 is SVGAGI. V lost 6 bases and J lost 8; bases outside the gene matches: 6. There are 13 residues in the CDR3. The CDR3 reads CASRRQGWDIQYF. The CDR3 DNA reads TGTGCCAGCAGGCGACAGGGGTGGGACATTCAGTACTTC.

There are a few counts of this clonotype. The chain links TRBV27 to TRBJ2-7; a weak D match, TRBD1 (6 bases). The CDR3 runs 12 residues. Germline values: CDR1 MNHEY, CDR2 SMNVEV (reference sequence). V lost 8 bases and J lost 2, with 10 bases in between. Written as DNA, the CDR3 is TGTGCCAGCGCGGACAGTCCCTACGAGCAGTACTTC. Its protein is CASADSPYEQYF.

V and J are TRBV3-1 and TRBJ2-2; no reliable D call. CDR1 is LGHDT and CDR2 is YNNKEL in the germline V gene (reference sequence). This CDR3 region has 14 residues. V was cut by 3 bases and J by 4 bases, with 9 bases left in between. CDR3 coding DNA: TGTGCCAGCAGCCAGGGCACGGTCACCGGGGAGCTGTTTTTT. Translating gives CASSQGTVTGELFF.

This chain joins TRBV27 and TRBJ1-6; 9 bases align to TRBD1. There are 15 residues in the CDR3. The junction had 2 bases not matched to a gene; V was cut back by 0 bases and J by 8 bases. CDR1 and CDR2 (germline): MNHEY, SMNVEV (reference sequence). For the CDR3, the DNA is TGTGCCAGCAGTTTATCGGGACAGGGATATTCACCCCTCCACTTT. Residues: CASSLSGQGYSPLHF.

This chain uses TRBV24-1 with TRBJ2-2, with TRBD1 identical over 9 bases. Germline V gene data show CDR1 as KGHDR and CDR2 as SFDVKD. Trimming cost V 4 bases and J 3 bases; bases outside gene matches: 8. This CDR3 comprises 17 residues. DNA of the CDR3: TGTGCCACCAGTGACGAGACCGGGACAGGGCACACCGGGGAGCTGTTTTTT. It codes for CATSDETGTGHTGELFF.

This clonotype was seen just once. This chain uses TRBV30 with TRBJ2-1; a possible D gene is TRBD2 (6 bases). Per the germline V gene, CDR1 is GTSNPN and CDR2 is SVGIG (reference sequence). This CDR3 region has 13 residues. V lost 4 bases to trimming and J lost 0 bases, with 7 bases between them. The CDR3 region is CAWTSDSYNEQFF. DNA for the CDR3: TGTGCCTGGACTAGCGACTCCTACAATGAGCAGTTCTTC.

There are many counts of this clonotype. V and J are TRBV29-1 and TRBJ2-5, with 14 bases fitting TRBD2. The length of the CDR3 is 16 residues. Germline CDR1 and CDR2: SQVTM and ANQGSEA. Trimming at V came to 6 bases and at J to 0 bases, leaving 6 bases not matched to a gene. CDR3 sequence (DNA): TGCAGCGTCGCCGGGACTAGCGGGAGTTACCAAGAGACCCAGTACTTC. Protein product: CSVAGTSGSYQETQYF. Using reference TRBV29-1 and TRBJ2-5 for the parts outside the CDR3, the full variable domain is SAVISQKPSRDICQRGTSLTIQCQVDSQVTMMFWYRQQPGQSLTLIATANQGSEATYESGFVIDKFPISRPNLTFSTLTVSNMSPEDSSIYLCSVAGTSGSYQETQYFGPGTRLLVL.

CDR3 loop: CASSSRSGEHNEQFF. The CDR3 coding sequence is TGTGCCAGCAGTTCCAGGAGCGGAGAACACAATGAGCAGTTCTTC. The gene calls are TRBV12-3 or TRBV12-4 and TRBJ2-1; possibly TRBD2 for D (5 bases). Trimming left V 4 bases short and J 5 bases short, with 15 bases between. CDR3 length: 15 amino acids.

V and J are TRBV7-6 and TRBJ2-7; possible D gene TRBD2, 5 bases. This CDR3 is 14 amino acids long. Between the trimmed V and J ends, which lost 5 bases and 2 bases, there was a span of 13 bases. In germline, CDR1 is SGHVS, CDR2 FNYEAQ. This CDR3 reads CASSKEVGAYEQYF. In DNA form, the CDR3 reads TGTGCCAGCAGCAAAGAGGTGGGAGCCTACGAGCAGTACTTC.

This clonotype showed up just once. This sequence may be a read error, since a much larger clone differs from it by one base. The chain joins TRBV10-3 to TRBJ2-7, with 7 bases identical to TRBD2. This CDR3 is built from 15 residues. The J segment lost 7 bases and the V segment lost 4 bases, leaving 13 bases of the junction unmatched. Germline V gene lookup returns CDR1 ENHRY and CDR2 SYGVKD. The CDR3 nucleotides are TGTGCCATCAGTGCCGGCGGGAGAAACGACAATGAGCAGTACTTC. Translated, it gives CAISAGGRNDNEQYF.

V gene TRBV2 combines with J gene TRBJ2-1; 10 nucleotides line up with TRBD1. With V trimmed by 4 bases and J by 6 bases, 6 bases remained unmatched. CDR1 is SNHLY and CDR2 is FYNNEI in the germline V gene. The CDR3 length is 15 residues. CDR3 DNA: TGTGCCAGCAGTGCGGGACAGGGGTTTCCCAATGAGCAGTTCTTC. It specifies CASSAGQGFPNEQFF.